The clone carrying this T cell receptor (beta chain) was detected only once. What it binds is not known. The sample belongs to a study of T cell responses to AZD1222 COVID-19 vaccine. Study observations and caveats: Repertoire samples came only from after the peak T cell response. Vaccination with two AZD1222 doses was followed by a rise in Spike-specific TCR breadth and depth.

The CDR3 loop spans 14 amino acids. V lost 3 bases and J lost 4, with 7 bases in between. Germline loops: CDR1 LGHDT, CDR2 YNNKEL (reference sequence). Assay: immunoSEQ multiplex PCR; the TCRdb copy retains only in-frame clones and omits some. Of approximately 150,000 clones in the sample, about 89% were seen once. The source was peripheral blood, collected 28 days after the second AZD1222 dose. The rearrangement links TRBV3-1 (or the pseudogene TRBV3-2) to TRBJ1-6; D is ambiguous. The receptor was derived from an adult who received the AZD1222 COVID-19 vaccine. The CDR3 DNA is TGTGCCAGCAGCCAGGTGGGGTATAATTCACCCCTCCACTTT. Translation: CASSQVGYNSPLHF.